A single count supports the clone carrying this T cell receptor beta chain. Antigen specificity is unknown. The V and J ends lost 3 bases and 4 bases, in that order; junction bases with no gene match: 2. This CDR3 is built from 13 residues. Germline assignment: CDR1 SEHNR and CDR2 FQNEAQ (reference sequence). The sample comes from a study of early T cells in non-severe SARS-CoV-2 infection. Study as a whole: Bulk RNA taken from unsorted whole blood was sequenced, leaving chains unpaired. Findings and limits, study-wide: Matching with VDJdb favored anti-spike CD8 responses (missing private and CD4 specificities).

Unique molecular identifiers were added to individual cDNA molecules. TCRdb reprocessed the 5' RACE reads with MiXCR, giving one entry per CDR3 protein. The sample lists about 80,000 distinct CDR3 sequences, around 17% seen once, with around 2.6% in the top ten. V usage is TRBV7-9 and J usage is TRBJ1-2; 7 bases are a match to TRBD1. The sequence came from an adult who was a healthcare worker with PCR-confirmed SARS-CoV-2 infection or an uninfected control (not recorded which). The sequencing sample was made of whole blood. The CDR3 DNA follows: TGTGCCAGCAGCTTGGGACAGTCCTATGGCTACACCTTC. Translating gives CASSLGQSYGYTF. Using reference TRBV7-9 and TRBJ1-2 for the parts outside the CDR3, the full variable domain is DTGVSQNPRHKITKRGQNVTFRCDPISEHNRLYWYRQTLGQGPEFLTYFQNEAQLEKSRLLSDRFSAERPKGSFSTLEIQRTEQGDSAMYLCASSLGQSYGYTFGSGTRLTVV.